These 14 T cell receptor beta chains originate from one sample sequenced in a study of shared clonotypes between healthy human individuals. The naive CD8 population came from CD45RO-negative cells selected for CCR7, without terminally differentiated effector memory CD45RA+ cells. Here immunoSEQ multiplex PCR was the method, and the copy in TCRdb shows in-frame clones only, minus some. The table includes around 2,000,000 clones, just under 95% detected once. The sequenced sample was naive CD8+ T cells sorted from blood. The receptors shown here come from a man aged 18-30 years in good health.

The V and J genes are TRBV6-5 and TRBJ2-2; D is unclear. This CDR3 contains 16 residues. The germline V and J ends were trimmed by 2 bases and 0 bases, with 10 bases remaining between them. Germline V lookup: CDR1 MNHEY, CDR2 SVGAGI. The CDR3 loop reads CASSYGGVPNTGELFF. The DNA for the CDR3 is TGTGCCAGCAGTTACGGTGGGGTGCCGAACACCGGGGAGCTGTTTTTT.

The chain is built from TRBV6-5 and TRBJ1-2, with D possibly TRBD1 on 6 matching bases. CDR3 length: 13 residues. V lost 1 base to trimming and J lost 6 bases, with 9 bases between them. Germline lookup yields CDR1 MNHEY and CDR2 SVGAGI. DNA of the CDR3: TGTGCCAGCAGTTACTGGGGGGCCCATGGCTACACCTTC. Amino acids: CASSYWGAHGYTF.

The chain couples TRBV25-1 to TRBJ2-7; 10 bases agree with TRBD2. Losses at the gene ends were 4 bases for V and 3 bases for J; bases not matched to a gene: 12. This CDR3 is 17 amino acids long. The germline gives CDR1 MGHDK, CDR2 SYGVNS. In DNA form, the CDR3 reads TGTGCCAGCAGTGCTCAAGGGATTCTAGCGGGAGTCTACGAGCAGTACTTC. Translation gives CASSAQGILAGVYEQYF.

The chain recombines TRBV9 with TRBJ1-1; D unresolved. Germline lookup yields CDR1 SGDLS and CDR2 YYNGEE. V was trimmed by 4 bases and J by 4 bases, leaving 11 bases between them. The CDR3 runs 13 residues. The CDR3 sequence: CASSPPHGTEAFF. For the CDR3, the DNA is TGTGCCAGCAGCCCCCCGCATGGCACTGAAGCTTTCTTT.

The chain recombines TRBV4-1 with TRBJ2-1; TRBD2 matches 7 bases. Trimming took 1 base from V and 6 from J; bases not matched to a gene: 6. The CDR3 consists of 15 residues. From germline, CDR1 is MGHRA and CDR2 YSYEKL. CDR3 region: CASSQGGGGANEQFF. The CDR3 coding sequence is TGCGCCAGCAGCCAAGGGGGGGGAGGGGCCAATGAGCAGTTCTTC.

The chain recombines TRBV19 with TRBJ1-5; D ambiguous. V lost 7 bases and J 2 bases, leaving 9 bases between the germline ends. Germline-derived CDR1 and CDR2 are LNHDA and SQIVND (reference sequence). This CDR3 is built from 13 residues. The CDR3: CASTRRGNQPQHF. CDR3 in DNA: TGTGCCAGTACTAGAAGGGGCAATCAGCCCCAGCATTTT.

This clone came up a few times. This chain uses TRBV30 with TRBJ1-1; no clear D. Per the germline V gene, CDR1 is GTSNPN and CDR2 is SVGIG (reference sequence). V lost 5 bases to trimming and J lost 7 bases, with 11 bases between them. The CDR3 is 11 residues long. CDR3 in DNA: TGTGCCTGGTTAGGGTGGGGTGAAGCTTTCTTT. Protein: CAWLGWGEAFF.

In its sample, this clone was seen many times. The CDR3 bases are TGTGCCAGCAGTTCATGGACAGGCGACAATCAGCCCCAGCATTTT. This gives the protein CASSSWTGDNQPQHF. The chain links TRBV27 to TRBJ1-5, with 7 bases that match TRBD1. The CDR3 is 15 amino acids. Germline loops: CDR1 MNHEY, CDR2 SMNVEV (reference sequence). With 4 bases clipped from V and 3 bases from J, the junction kept 6 bases outside the gene matches.

The rearrangement links TRBV7-2 to TRBJ2-7, with TRBD2 identical over 9 bases. The V and J ends lost 3 bases and 3 bases, in that order; junction bases with no gene match: 6. This CDR3 is built from 15 residues. Per the germline V gene, CDR1 is SGHTA and CDR2 is FQGNSA. The CDR3 loop reads CASSFGLASNYEQYF. CDR3 in DNA: TGTGCCAGCAGCTTCGGACTAGCGTCGAACTACGAGCAGTACTTC. Full variable domain (rest looked up from reference TRBV7-2 and TRBJ2-7): GAGVSQSPSNKVTEKGKDVELRCDPISGHTALYWYRQSLGQGLEFLIYFQGNSAPDKSGLPSDRFSAERTGGSVSTLTIQRTQQEDSAVYLCASSFGLASNYEQYFGPGTRLTVT.

This clone was seen a single time. This chain uses TRBV9 with TRBJ2-7; 8 positions match TRBD1. Germline V lookup: CDR1 SGDLS, CDR2 YYNGEE. The CDR3 has 14 residues. V gave up 0 bases and J gave up 5 bases; unmatched junction bases: 4. The CDR3 bases are TGTGCCAGCAGCGTAGGGACAGGGTCAAACGAGCAGTACTTC. It is translated as CASSVGTGSNEQYF.

V gene TRBV14 combines with J gene TRBJ2-7; possibly TRBD1 for D (6 bases). Germline CDR1 SGHDN, CDR2 FVKESK. CDR3 length equals 13 residues. V lost 4 bases and J 2 bases, leaving 9 bases between the germline ends. The CDR3 DNA reads TGTGCCAGCAGCCGGGCAGGGGCCTACGAGCAGTACTTC. This codes for CASSRAGAYEQYF.

The J gene is TRBJ2-1, the V gene TRBV28; TRBD2 aligns across 9 bases. In germline, CDR1 is MDHEN, CDR2 SYDVKM. V lost 3 bases to trimming and J lost 9 bases; unmatched junction nucleotides: 6. The CDR3 runs to 14 residues. In nucleotides, the CDR3 is TGTGCCAGCAGTTTTAGCGGGGGCATAGGTGAGCAGTTCTTC. This sequence encodes CASSFSGGIGEQFF.

The gene calls are TRBV28 and TRBJ1-4; tentatively, D is TRBD1 (5 bases). V lost 5 bases and J lost 0, with 10 bases in between. The germline gives CDR1 MDHEN, CDR2 SYDVKM. This CDR3 region has 15 residues. Written as DNA, the CDR3 is TGTGCCAGCAGTAGGAGGGGAACAACTAATGAAAAACTGTTTTTT. Its protein is CASSRRGTTNEKLFF.

Comment on this clone: Other DNA sequences of this sample code for an identical CDR3. The genes are TRBV5-1 and TRBJ2-7, with 7 positions matching TRBD1. The germline V gene encodes CDR1 SGHRS and CDR2 YFSETQ. Trimming cost V 0 bases and J 3 bases; bases outside gene matches: 3. CDR3 length: 14 amino acids. CDR3 sequence: CASSLEGGGYEQYF. The CDR3 DNA is TGCGCCAGCAGCTTGGAAGGGGGCGGCTACGAGCAGTACTTC.